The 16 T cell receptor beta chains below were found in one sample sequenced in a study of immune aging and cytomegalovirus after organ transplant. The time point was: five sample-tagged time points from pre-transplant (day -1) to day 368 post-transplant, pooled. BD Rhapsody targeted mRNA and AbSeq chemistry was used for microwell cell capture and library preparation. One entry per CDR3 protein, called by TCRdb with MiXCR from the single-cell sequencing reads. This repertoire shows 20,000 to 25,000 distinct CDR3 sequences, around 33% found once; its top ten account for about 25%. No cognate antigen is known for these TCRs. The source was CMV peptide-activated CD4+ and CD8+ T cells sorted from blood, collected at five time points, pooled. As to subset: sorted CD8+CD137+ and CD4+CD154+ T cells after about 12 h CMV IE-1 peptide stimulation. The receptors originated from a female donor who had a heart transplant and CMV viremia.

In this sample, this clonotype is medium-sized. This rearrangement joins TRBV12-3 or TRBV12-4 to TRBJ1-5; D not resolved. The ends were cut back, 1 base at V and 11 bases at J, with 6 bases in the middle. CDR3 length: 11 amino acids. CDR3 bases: TGTGCCAGCAGTTTAGGCTCAACCCAGCATTTT. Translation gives CASSLGSTQHF.

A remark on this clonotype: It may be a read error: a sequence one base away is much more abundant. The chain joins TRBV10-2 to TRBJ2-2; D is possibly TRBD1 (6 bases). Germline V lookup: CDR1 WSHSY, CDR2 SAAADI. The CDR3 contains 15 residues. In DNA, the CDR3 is TGCGCCAGCAGGGCCCAGGGGCGAAACACCGGGGAGCTGCTTTTT. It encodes CASRAQGRNTGELLF.

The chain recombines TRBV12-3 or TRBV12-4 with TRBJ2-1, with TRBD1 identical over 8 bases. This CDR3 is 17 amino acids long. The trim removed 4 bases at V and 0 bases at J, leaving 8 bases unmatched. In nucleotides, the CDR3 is TGTGCCAGCAGTTCCCCAGGGGGCTGGGGCTCCTACAATGAGCAGTTCTTC. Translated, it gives CASSSPGGWGSYNEQFF.

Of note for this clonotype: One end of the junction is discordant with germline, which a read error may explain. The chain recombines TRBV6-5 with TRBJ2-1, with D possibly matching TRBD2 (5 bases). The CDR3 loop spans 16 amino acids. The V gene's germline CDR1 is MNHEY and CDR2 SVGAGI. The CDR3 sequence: CASSYSPRTLGKELSF. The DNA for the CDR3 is TGTGCCAGCAGTTACTCACCTAGGACTCTAGGAAAGGAGCTGTCCTTC.

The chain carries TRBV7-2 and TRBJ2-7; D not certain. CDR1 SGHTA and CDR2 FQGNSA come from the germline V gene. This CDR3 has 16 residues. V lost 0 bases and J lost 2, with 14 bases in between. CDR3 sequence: CASSLARAEGTYEQYF. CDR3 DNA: TGTGCCAGCAGCTTAGCAAGGGCGGAAGGGACCTACGAGCAGTACTTC.

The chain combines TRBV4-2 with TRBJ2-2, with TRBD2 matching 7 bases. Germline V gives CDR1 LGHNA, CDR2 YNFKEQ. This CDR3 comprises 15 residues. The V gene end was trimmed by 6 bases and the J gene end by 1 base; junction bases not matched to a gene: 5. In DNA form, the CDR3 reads TGTGCCAGCAGTGGCGGGGGTTTGAACACCGGGGAGCTGTTTTTT. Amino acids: CASSGGGLNTGELFF.

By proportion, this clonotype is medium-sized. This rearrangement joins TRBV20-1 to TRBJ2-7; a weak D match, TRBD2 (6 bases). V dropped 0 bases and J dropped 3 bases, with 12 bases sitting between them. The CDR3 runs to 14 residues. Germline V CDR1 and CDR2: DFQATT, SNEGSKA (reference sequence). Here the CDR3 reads CSARDHQRVYEQYF. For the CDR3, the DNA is TGCAGTGCTAGAGATCATCAGCGGGTCTACGAGCAGTACTTC.

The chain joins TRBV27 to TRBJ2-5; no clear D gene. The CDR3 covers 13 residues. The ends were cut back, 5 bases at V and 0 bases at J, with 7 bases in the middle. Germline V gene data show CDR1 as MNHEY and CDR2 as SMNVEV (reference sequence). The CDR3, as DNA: TGTGCCAGCAGTCCCTCGTACCAAGAGACCCAGTACTTC. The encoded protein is CASSPSYQETQYF.

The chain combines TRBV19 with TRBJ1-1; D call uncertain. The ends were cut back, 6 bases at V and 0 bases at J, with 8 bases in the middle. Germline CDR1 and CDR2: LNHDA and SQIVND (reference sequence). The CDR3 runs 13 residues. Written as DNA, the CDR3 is TGTGCCAGTAGCATCCAGATGAACACTGAAGCTTTCTTT. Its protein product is CASSIQMNTEAFF.

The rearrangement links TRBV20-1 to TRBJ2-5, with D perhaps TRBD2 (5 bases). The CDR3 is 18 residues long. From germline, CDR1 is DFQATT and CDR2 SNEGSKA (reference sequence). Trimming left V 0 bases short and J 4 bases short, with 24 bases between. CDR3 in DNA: TGCAGTGCTAGAGATATTTCTCCCGATAGAGGGCGACCAGAGACCCAGTACTTC. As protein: CSARDISPDRGRPETQYF.

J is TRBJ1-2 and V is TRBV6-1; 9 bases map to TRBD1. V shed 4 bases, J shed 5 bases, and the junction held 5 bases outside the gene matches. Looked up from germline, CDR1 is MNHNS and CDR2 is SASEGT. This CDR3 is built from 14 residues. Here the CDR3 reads CASSAGTGRYGYTF. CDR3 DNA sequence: TGTGCCAGCAGTGCCGGGACAGGGAGGTATGGCTACACCTTC.

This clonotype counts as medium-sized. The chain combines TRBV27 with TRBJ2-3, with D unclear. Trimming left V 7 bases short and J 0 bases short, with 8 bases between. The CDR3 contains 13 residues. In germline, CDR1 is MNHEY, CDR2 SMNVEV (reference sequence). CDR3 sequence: CASKLASTDTQYF. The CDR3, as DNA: TGTGCCAGCAAGCTTGCGAGCACAGATACGCAGTATTTT.

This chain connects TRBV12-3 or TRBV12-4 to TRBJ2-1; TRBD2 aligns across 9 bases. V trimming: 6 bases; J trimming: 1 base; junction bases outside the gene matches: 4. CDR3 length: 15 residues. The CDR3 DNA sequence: TGTGCCAGCAGACCGGGACTAGCTTCCTACAATGAGCAGTTCTTC. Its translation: CASRPGLASYNEQFF.

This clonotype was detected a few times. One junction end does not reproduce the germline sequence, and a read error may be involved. The DNA for the CDR3 is TGTGCCTGGAGTAGCGGGAGGGTCACAGGTACGCAGTATTTT. It encodes CAWSSGRVTGTQYF. J is TRBJ2-3 and V is TRBV30; 10 bases line up with TRBD2. CDR1 and CDR2 from the germline V gene are GTSNPN and SVGIG (reference sequence). The CDR3 runs to 14 residues.

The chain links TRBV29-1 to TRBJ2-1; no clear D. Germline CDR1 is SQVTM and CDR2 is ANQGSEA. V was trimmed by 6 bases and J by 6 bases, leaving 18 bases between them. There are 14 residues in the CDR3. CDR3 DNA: TGCAGCGTCGGTCGGTTACTCATCCCCAATGAGCAGTTCTTC. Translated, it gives CSVGRLLIPNEQFF.

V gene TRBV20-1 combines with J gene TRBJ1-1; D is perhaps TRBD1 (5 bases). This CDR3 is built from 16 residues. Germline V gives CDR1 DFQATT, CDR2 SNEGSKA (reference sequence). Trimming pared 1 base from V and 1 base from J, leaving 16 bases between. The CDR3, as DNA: TGCAGTGCTAGAGGTCAGCGGGGGGAGACGAACACTGAAGCTTTCTTT. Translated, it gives CSARGQRGETNTEAFF.